This T cell receptor (beta chain) was sequenced for a study of blood T cell repertoires in COVID-19. Study as a whole: The study drew acute and convalescent COVID-19 samples from the United States, Italy and Spain.

This clone was counted only a few times. The CDR3 has 15 residues. The V gene end was trimmed by 4 bases and the J gene end by 1 base; junction bases not matched to a gene: 4. Germline loops: CDR1 SGHRS, CDR2 YFSETQ. Original data processing: Reference gene primer amplification gave estimated nucleated cell counts. Repertoires were generated with immunoSEQ multiplex PCR, while TCRdb's copy carries only in-frame clones and drops some. The V and J calls and clone size come from that table; D and trimming were worked out from the DNA. Of fewer than 100,000 clones in the sample, about 81% were seen once. The chain carries TRBV5-1 and TRBJ2-1; TRBD1 matches at 8 bases. This sequence originates from a human donor in a cohort sampled during active COVID-19. The sequenced sample consisted of peripheral blood. Here the CDR3 reads CASSPGQVSYNEQFF. The CDR3 DNA follows: TGCGCCAGCAGCCCGGGACAGGTTTCCTACAATGAGCAGTTCTTC.